This passage covers 4 T cell receptor beta chains from one sample sequenced in a study of vaccination effects on CD4 cells after COVID-19. Culture proceeded for more than nine days, and CD4+ T cells were then isolated. Vaccination of participants consisted of two doses of either the BNT162b2 or mRNA-1273 vaccine. Data came from immunoSEQ multiplex PCR; TCRdb stores just in-frame clones and leaves some out. This sample has more than 35,000 clones, with around 70% found just once. These receptors' targets are unknown. The starting material was CD4+ T cells from PBMCs cultured without peptide, obtained after COVID-19 vaccination. The receptors shown here come from a human donor who received a COVID-19 vaccine.

This chain uses TRBV6-1 with TRBJ1-6, with D unresolved. V gave up 3 bases and J gave up 10 bases, with 10 bases separating them. Germline loops: CDR1 MNHNS, CDR2 SASEGT. CDR3 length: 13 amino acids. DNA for the CDR3: TGTGCCAGCAGTGAGTCGTATCAGTCACCCCTCCACTTT. Amino acid sequence: CASSESYQSPLHF.

This clone appeared a few times. This chain connects TRBV11-3 to TRBJ2-1, with D possibly called TRBD1 or TRBD2 (5 bases each). Trimming shortened V by 2 bases and J by 8 bases, and 13 bases separated the two germline ends. Per germline, CDR1 SGHNT and CDR2 YENEEA. CDR3 length equals 14 residues. The CDR3 DNA sequence: TGTGCCAGCAGCTTAATGGGGGTCAGGGATGAGCAGTTCTTC. As protein: CASSLMGVRDEQFF.

This rearrangement joins TRBV5-4 to TRBJ2-4; either TRBD1 or TRBD2 may fit D (5 bases each). This CDR3 spans 15 amino acids. Trimming pared 0 bases from V and 0 bases from J, leaving 7 bases between. Germline V lookup: CDR1 SGHNT, CDR2 YYREEE (reference sequence). CDR3 sequence: CASSLAGAAKNIQYF. For the CDR3, the DNA is TGTGCCAGCAGCTTGGCCGGGGCAGCCAAAAACATTCAGTACTTC.

This clone was picked up a small number of times. This chain joins TRBV2 and TRBJ1-1, with D possibly being TRBD1 (5 bases). CDR1 SNHLY and CDR2 FYNNEI come from the germline V gene. The CDR3 extends over 12 amino acids. V lost 5 bases and J lost 1, with 5 bases in between. The DNA of the CDR3 is TGTGCCAGCAGTACAGGGAACACTGAAGCTTTCTTT. Protein sequence: CASSTGNTEAFF.